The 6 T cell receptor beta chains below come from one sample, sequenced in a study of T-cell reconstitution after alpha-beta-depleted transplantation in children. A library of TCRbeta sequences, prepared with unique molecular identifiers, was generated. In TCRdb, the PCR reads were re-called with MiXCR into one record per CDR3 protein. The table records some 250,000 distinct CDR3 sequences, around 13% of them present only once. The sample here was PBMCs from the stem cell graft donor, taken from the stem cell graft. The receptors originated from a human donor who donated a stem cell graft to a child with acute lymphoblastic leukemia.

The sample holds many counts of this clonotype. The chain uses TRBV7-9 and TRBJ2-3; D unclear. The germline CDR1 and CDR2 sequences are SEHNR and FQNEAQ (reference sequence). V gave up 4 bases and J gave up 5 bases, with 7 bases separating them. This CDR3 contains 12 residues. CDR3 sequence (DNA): TGTGCCAGCAGCTCCGATAAAGATACGCAGTATTTT. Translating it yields CASSSDKDTQYF.

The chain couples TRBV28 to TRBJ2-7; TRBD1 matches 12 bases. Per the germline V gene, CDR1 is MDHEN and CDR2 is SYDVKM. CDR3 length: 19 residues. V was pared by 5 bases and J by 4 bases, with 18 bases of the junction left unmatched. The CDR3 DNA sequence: TGTGCCAGCAGTACCTATTCTAATAAGGGGACAGGGGGCTTGTACGAGCAGTACTTC. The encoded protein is CASSTYSNKGTGGLYEQYF.

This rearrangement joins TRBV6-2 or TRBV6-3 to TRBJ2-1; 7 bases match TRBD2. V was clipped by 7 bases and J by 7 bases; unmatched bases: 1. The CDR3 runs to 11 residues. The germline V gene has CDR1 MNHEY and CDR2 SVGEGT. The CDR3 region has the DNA TGTGCCAGCACCGGGAGGAATGAGCAGTTCTTC. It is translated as CASTGRNEQFF.

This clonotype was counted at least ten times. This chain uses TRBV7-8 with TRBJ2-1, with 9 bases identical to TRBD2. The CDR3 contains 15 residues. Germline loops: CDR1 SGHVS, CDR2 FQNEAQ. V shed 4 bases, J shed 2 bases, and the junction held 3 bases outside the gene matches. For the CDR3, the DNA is TGTGCCAGCAGCTCCATAGCGGGGGCCTACAATGAGCAGTTCTTC. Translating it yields CASSSIAGAYNEQFF.

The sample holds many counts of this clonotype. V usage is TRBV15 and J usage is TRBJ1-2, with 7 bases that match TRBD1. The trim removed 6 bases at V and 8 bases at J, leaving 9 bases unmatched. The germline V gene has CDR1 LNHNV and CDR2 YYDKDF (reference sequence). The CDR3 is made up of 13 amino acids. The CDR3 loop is CATRRQGLSGYTF. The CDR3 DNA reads TGTGCCACCAGAAGACAGGGTCTTAGCGGCTACACCTTC.

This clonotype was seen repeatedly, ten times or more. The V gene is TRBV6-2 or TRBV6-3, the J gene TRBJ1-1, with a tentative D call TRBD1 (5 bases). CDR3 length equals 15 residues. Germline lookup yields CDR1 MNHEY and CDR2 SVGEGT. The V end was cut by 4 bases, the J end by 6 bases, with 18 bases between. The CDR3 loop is CASSSAGTAAPEAFF. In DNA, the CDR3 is TGTGCCAGCAGTTCTGCCGGGACCGCCGCACCTGAAGCTTTCTTT.